The present T cell receptor beta chain was sequenced within a study of cytomegalovirus exposure and HLA in healthy donors. Study summary: Sequencing of 180 million or so T cells in an earlier analysis found 100 million to 140 million unique TCR beta sequences. Study results and caveats: It was in a later analysis that TCR association rates were seen to vary by HLA locus, highest for DRB1 and lowest for HLA-C.

This CDR3 is 14 amino acids long. Germline CDR1 and CDR2: SNHLY and FYNNEI. V was pared by 0 bases and J by 5 bases, with 8 bases between. The PCR was carried out with 60 Vbeta primers and 13 Jbeta primers. Only in-frame clones appear in the TCRdb table, and some are missing; sequencing was by immunoSEQ multiplex PCR. Counted here are just over 150,000 clones, nearly 80% occurring once; the ten biggest clones make up approximately 0.89%. Turning to this clone: Its antigen is unidentified.

The sequencing input was PBMCs. The receptor comes from a woman in her forties or fifties in good health and CMV-seropositive. The chain has TRBV2 and TRBJ1-5; D is uncertain. This CDR3 reads CASSEARPDQPQHF. The CDR3 DNA follows: TGTGCCAGCAGTGAAGCGCGCCCGGATCAGCCCCAGCATTTT.